The 21 T cell receptor beta chains below were found in one sample sequenced in a study of T cell repertoires in cytomegalovirus infection. TCRdb reprocessed the reads with MiXCR, giving one entry per CDR3 protein. This sample has roughly 990,000 distinct CDR3 sequences, with approximately 32% found just once. No antigen is known for these receptors. Sample: cultured CD8+ T cells from PBMCs, taken from culture after CMV antigen stimulation. The receptors were sampled from a human donor in good health (CMV status not recorded). Some clones in this sample may be carry-over from other donors' samples.

The chain recombines TRBV7-2 with TRBJ2-1; TRBD2 aligns across 7 bases. From germline, CDR1 is SGHTA and CDR2 FQGNSA. The CDR3 covers 17 residues. V lost 1 base and J lost 0; bases outside the gene matches: 6. In DNA, the CDR3 is TGTGCCAGCAGCTTAGAGCTCGGGGGGTACTCCTACAATGAGCAGTTCTTC. It is translated as CASSLELGGYSYNEQFF.

The rearrangement uses TRBV5-6 and TRBJ2-1; D ambiguous. The germline CDR1 and CDR2 sequences are SGHDT and YYEEEE. The CDR3 extends over 13 amino acids. Deletions cut 2 bases from V and 7 bases from J, with 10 bases between. The CDR3 region has the DNA TGTGCCAGCAGCTTCCTTCCCGGGAATGAGCAGTTCTTC. Its translation: CASSFLPGNEQFF. The whole variable domain, remainder taken from reference TRBV5-6 and TRBJ2-1, is DAGVTQSPTHLIKTRGQQVTLRCSPKSGHDTVSWYQQALGQGPQFIFQYYEEEERQRGNFPDRFSGHQFPNYSSELNVNALLLGDSALYLCASSFLPGNEQFFGPGTRLTVL.

J is TRBJ2-5 and V is TRBV19; 8 positions match TRBD1. In germline, CDR1 is LNHDA, CDR2 SQIVND (reference sequence). This CDR3 comprises 15 residues. V was pared by 5 bases and J by 1 base, with 6 bases of the junction left unmatched. The CDR3 region has the DNA TGTGCCAGTAGTGAACAGGGGGGATTCCAAGAGACCCAGTACTTC. It is translated as CASSEQGGFQETQYF.

This clonotype has only a few counts. V gene TRBV7-6 combines with J gene TRBJ1-2; a weak D match, TRBD1 (5 bases). The CDR3 covers 16 residues. Germline assignment: CDR1 SGHVS and CDR2 FNYEAQ. The germline V and J ends were trimmed by 7 bases and 1 base, with 19 bases remaining between them. As DNA, the CDR3 is TGTGCCAGCATCGGGGCCCCGGACGGGGGTAACTATGGCTACACCTTC. It translates to CASIGAPDGGNYGYTF.

This clonotype came up a few times. The V call is TRBV12-5, the J call TRBJ1-4; D may be TRBD1 (5 bases). Germline V gene lookup returns CDR1 LGHNT and CDR2 FRNRAP. Trimming shortened V by 5 bases and J by 3 bases, and 13 bases separated the two germline ends. This CDR3 spans 15 amino acids. The CDR3 here is CASGPQGGANEKLFF. CDR3 nucleotides: TGTGCTAGTGGTCCTCAGGGTGGGGCTAATGAAAAACTGTTTTTT.

About this clonotype itself: One base away lies a much larger clone, so this may be a sequencing read error. In this CDR3 the conserved last residue, phenylalanine or tryptophan, is missing, so a read error is likely. This chain joins TRBV7-2 and TRBJ2-3; TRBD2 matches at 11 bases. The V gene end was trimmed by 3 bases and the J gene end by 5 bases; junction bases not matched to a gene: 10. This CDR3 is 17 amino acids long. Germline-derived CDR1 and CDR2 are SGHTA and FQGNSA. Written as DNA, the CDR3 is TGTGCCAGCAGCTTGGTGCCGACTAGCGGGGCGGTAGATACGCAGTATCTT. This codes for CASSLVPTSGAVDTQYL.

The chain combines TRBV28 with TRBJ1-4; D not resolved. The CDR3 consists of 14 residues. The germline V gene has CDR1 MDHEN and CDR2 SYDVKM. Trimming pared 2 bases from V and 7 bases from J, leaving 11 bases between. CDR3 bases: TGTGCCAGCAGTTTAATAGAGGGTGGTGAAAAACTGTTTTTT. This gives the protein CASSLIEGGEKLFF.

The chain is built from TRBV12-3 or TRBV12-4 and TRBJ1-5, with D perhaps TRBD1 (6 bases). The CDR3 spans 15 residues. With 5 bases removed from V and 7 bases from J, the gap between germline ends came to 18 bases. The chain's CDR3 is CASSDGQRGRQPQHF. CDR3 sequence (DNA): TGTGCCAGCAGTGACGGACAGAGGGGGAGGCAGCCCCAGCATTTT.

This clonotype was detected only a few times. The chain recombines TRBV24-1 with TRBJ2-1; no definite D call. The CDR3 has 16 amino acids. V dropped 3 bases and J dropped 0 bases, with 11 bases sitting between them. CDR1 and CDR2 (germline): KGHDR, SFDVKD. The CDR3 here is CATSDPRSSSYNEQFF. As DNA, the CDR3 is TGTGCCACCAGTGATCCCAGGTCGAGCTCCTACAATGAGCAGTTCTTC.

This clonotype was seen more than once but under ten times. The chain combines TRBV6-1 with TRBJ2-1; no clear D. The CDR3 contains 12 residues. With 8 bases removed from V and 10 bases from J, the gap between germline ends came to 15 bases. Germline CDR1 MNHNS, CDR2 SASEGT. Written as DNA, the CDR3 is TGTGCCAGCTCGAGACCGGGCCAAGAGCAGTTCTTC. Translated: CASSRPGQEQFF.

The chain combines TRBV12-3 or TRBV12-4 with TRBJ2-5; no firm D call. The V gene lost 4 bases and the J gene lost 3 bases, with 9 bases spanning the gap. The CDR3 spans 13 residues. In nucleotides, the CDR3 is TGTGCCAGCAGTTGGTTAAGGGAAGAGACCCAGTACTTC. Encoded protein: CASSWLREETQYF.

Details on this clonotype: This sequence may be a read error, since a much larger clone differs from it by one base. V gene TRBV7-2 combines with J gene TRBJ1-2, with D maybe TRBD1 (5 bases). This CDR3 is built from 15 residues. With 5 bases removed from V and 6 bases from J, the gap between germline ends came to 19 bases. CDR1 SGHTA and CDR2 FQGNSA come from the germline V gene. As DNA, the CDR3 is TGTGCCAGCAGCCGTACAGGTTCCTTAGTGGATGGCTACACCTTC. It codes for CASSRTGSLVDGYTF.

A few counts support this clonotype. This CDR3 is CSARGSHYTF. The CDR3 DNA follows: TGCAGTGCTAGGGGCTCCCACTACACCTTC. The V call is TRBV20-1, the J call TRBJ1-2; D is undetermined. This CDR3 region has 10 residues. Trimming took off 3 bases at V and 10 bases at J, with 9 bases between the two ends. Germline lookup yields CDR1 DFQATT and CDR2 SNEGSKA (reference sequence).

This clonotype was detected a few times. This rearrangement joins TRBV4-1 to TRBJ1-5, with D hard to call. Germline loops: CDR1 MGHRA, CDR2 YSYEKL. The CDR3 spans 14 residues. Trimming pared 4 bases from V and 0 bases from J, leaving 7 bases between. The CDR3 DNA is TGCGCCAGCAGCCGCCCCGATAGCAATCAGCCCCAGCATTTT. As protein: CASSRPDSNQPQHF.

The table lists this clonotype with many counts. This chain joins TRBV28 and TRBJ2-1, with a possible D match to TRBD2 (6 bases). The CDR3 has 14 residues. V gave up 6 bases and J gave up 3 bases, with 12 bases separating them. The germline CDR1 and CDR2 sequences are MDHEN and SYDVKM. The CDR3 sequence is CASSIGEDYNEQFF. The CDR3 DNA sequence: TGTGCCAGCAGCATCGGGGAGGACTACAATGAGCAGTTCTTC.

The V call is TRBV19, the J call TRBJ1-5; D ambiguous. Germline assignment: CDR1 LNHDA and CDR2 SQIVND (reference sequence). Trimming removed 6 bases at V and 5 bases at J, with 14 bases between. CDR3 length: 14 residues. The CDR3 DNA reads TGTGCCAGTAGGGCCGGGCCTCGGGATCAGCCCCAGCATTTT. Protein sequence: CASRAGPRDQPQHF.

The V call is TRBV27, the J call TRBJ2-7; D might be TRBD2 (5 bases). The CDR3 has 17 residues. In germline, CDR1 is MNHEY, CDR2 SMNVEV (reference sequence). V was shortened by 3 bases and J by 6 bases, with 24 bases between the two germline ends. CDR3 DNA sequence: TGTGCCAGCAGTTTTCTCTCCCGTACAGTAACCGAGGGCGAGCAGTACTTC. Translation: CASSFLSRTVTEGEQYF.

This clonotype was counted only a few times. This rearrangement joins TRBV15 to TRBJ1-5; 8 nucleotides line up with TRBD1. V trimming: 0 bases; J trimming: 5 bases; junction bases outside the gene matches: 9. There are 17 residues in the CDR3. CDR1 is LNHNV and CDR2 is YYDKDF in the germline V gene (reference sequence). CDR3 loop: CATSRDLSRGQDQPQHF. CDR3 in DNA: TGTGCCACCAGCAGAGATCTATCCAGGGGGCAAGATCAGCCCCAGCATTTT.

V is TRBV7-6 and J is TRBJ1-5, with D unclear. Deletions cut 1 base from V and 10 bases from J, with 23 bases between. This CDR3 contains 17 residues. Germline CDR1 reads SGHVS; CDR2 reads FNYEAQ. CDR3 sequence reads: CASSLGTPQESDIPQHF. The CDR3 DNA is TGTGCCAGCAGCTTAGGAACCCCCCAAGAAAGCGATATCCCCCAGCATTTT.

This clonotype was picked up a small number of times. The rearrangement joins TRBV12-3 or TRBV12-4 to TRBJ1-4, with unresolved D. V was clipped by 4 bases and J by 8 bases, with 8 bases between them. The CDR3 runs 12 residues. The CDR3 DNA reads as TGTGCCAGCAGTTCTTTCGGAGAAAAACTGTTTTTT. This sequence encodes CASSSFGEKLFF.

This clonotype has more than one count but fewer than ten. The rearrangement uses TRBV6-6 and TRBJ2-7; D gene unclear. The CDR3 spans 12 residues. Trimming left V 2 bases short and J 2 bases short, with 4 bases between. Germline values: CDR1 MNHNY, CDR2 SVGAGI (reference sequence). The CDR3 bases are TGTGCCAGCAGTTACCACCCCTACGAGCAGTACGTC. Translating gives CASSYHPYEQYV.